This entry is about one TCR beta chain. The data stem from a study of blood T cell repertoires in COVID-19. Generated by immunoSEQ multiplex PCR, the TCRdb table keeps only in-frame clones and is missing some. This table has some 150,000 clones, 84% appearing once. This clonotype was obtained from a human donor in a cohort sampled during active COVID-19. The material sequenced was peripheral blood.

This CDR3 reads CASSPGTGGETQYF. The CDR3 nucleotides read TGCGCCAGCAGCCCCGGGACAGGGGGGGAGACCCAGTACTTC. The chain employs TRBV5-1 and TRBJ2-5, with TRBD1 matching 11 bases. CDR1 and CDR2 from the germline V gene are SGHRS and YFSETQ. This CDR3 region has 14 residues. Trimming cost V 4 bases and J 5 bases; bases outside gene matches: 4.